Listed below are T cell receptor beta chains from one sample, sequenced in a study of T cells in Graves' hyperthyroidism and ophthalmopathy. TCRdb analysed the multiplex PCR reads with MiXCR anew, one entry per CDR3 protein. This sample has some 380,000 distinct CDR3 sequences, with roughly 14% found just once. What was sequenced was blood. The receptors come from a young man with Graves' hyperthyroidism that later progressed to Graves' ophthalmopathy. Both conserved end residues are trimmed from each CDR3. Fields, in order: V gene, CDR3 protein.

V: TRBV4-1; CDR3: ASSQKGDRTPFGEQY
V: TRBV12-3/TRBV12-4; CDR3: ASSTSPETQY
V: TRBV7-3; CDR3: ASSPTRPDRGNYGYT
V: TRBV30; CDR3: AWSVHLMAF
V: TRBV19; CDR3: ASSWDRNIGELF
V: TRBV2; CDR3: ASSEAPPGSAGGTGELF
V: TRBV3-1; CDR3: ASSQVGDYNEQF
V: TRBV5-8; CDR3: ASRLDRGLLADTQY
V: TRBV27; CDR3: ASSPDSGSSTDTQY
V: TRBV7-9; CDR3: ASSTGQRLNTGELF
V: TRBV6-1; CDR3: ATSARGLGANVLT
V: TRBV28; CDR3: ASSLGSGTGEDYEQY
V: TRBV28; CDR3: ASSFSVYEQY
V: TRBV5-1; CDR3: ASSTSFSSYEQY
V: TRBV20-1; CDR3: SAASGAQGDTEAF
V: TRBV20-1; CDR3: SARTDTTNEKLF
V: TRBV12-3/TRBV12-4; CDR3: ASSSPGDTQY
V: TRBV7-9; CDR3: ASSSPGTGKDGYT
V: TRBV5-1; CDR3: ASSLDPGAHNYGYT
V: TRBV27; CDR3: ASSKLGLGEQF
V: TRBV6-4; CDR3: ATGTRQPQH
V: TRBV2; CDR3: ASSDSQVGTEAF
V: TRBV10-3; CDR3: AISAGDPYGYT
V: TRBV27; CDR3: ASSQRTDSNQPQH
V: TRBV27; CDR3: ASSPKTGPSSPLH
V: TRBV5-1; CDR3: ASSLGQVYHEQY
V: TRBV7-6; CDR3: ASSLRRDSYNEQF